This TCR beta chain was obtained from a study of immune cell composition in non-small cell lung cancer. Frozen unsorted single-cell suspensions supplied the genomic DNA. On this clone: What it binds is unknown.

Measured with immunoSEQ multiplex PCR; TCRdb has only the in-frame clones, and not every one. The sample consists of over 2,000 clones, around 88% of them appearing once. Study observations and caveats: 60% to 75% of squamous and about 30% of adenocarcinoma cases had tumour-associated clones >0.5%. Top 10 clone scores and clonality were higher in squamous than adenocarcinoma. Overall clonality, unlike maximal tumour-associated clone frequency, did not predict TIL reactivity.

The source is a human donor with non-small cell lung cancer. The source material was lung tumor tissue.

The DNA of the CDR3 is TGCAGTGCAGCGGCGGGCGGGGAGCTGTTTTTT. It is translated as CSAAAGGELFF. This chain joins TRBV20-1 and TRBJ2-2, with D tentatively TRBD2 (5 bases). Trimming removed 6 bases from V and 7 bases from J, with 9 bases in between. From germline, CDR1 is DFQATT and CDR2 SNEGSKA (reference sequence). This CDR3 has 11 residues.